A single sample gave rise to the 8 T cell receptor beta chains below, sequenced in a study of cytomegalovirus exposure and HLA in healthy donors. Assay: immunoSEQ multiplex PCR; the TCRdb copy retains only in-frame clones and omits some. The sample holds 260,000 or so clones; 90% are singletons and the top ten take around 3.1%. The sample was PBMCs. Source of these receptors: a woman aged 25 to 39 in good health and CMV-seronegative.

The rearrangement uses TRBV5-4 and TRBJ2-1; no reliable D call. Per germline, CDR1 SGHNT and CDR2 YYREEE (reference sequence). The ends were cut back, 4 bases at V and 12 bases at J, with 20 bases in the middle. The CDR3 totals 14 residues. The CDR3 DNA reads as TGTGCCAGCAGCCTCGGTAAAAATACCGGGTCGCAGTTCTTC. It is translated as CASSLGKNTGSQFF.

This sequence joins TRBV2 and TRBJ2-3; the match to TRBD1 covers 7 bases. The germline CDR1 and CDR2 sequences are SNHLY and FYNNEI. This CDR3 has 15 amino acids. The V gene end was trimmed by 9 bases and the J gene end by 0 bases; junction bases not matched to a gene: 9. The CDR3, as DNA: TGTGCCAGTGTCACGGACAGGTCTAGCACAGATACGCAGTATTTT. Translating it yields CASVTDRSSTDTQYF.

The chain carries TRBV5-1 and TRBJ2-5; 9 bases are a match to TRBD1. V lost 2 bases to trimming and J lost 5 bases; unmatched junction nucleotides: 7. Germline loops: CDR1 SGHRS, CDR2 YFSETQ. The CDR3 runs to 15 residues. CDR3 in amino acids: CASSLTGGISETQYF. CDR3 sequence (DNA): TGCGCCAGCAGCTTAACAGGGGGCATATCGGAGACCCAGTACTTC.

This chain joins TRBV5-1 and TRBJ1-1; 7 bases are a match to TRBD1. CDR3 length: 15 amino acids. J was trimmed by 1 base and V by 3 bases; bases with no gene match: 6. Germline CDR1 SGHRS, CDR2 YFSETQ. CDR3 loop: CASSWSQGGNTEAFF. The CDR3 DNA reads TGCGCCAGCAGCTGGAGCCAGGGGGGGAACACTGAAGCTTTCTTT.

This clone was observed a single time. The J gene is TRBJ1-1, the V gene TRBV30, with a possible D match to TRBD1 (5 bases). Germline V lookup: CDR1 GTSNPN, CDR2 SVGIG (reference sequence). The CDR3 extends over 15 amino acids. The ends were cut back, 0 bases at V and 4 bases at J, with 15 bases in the middle. The CDR3 loop is CAWSVLGGFATEAFF. The CDR3 bases are TGTGCCTGGAGTGTCTTGGGGGGGTTTGCCACTGAAGCTTTCTTT.

The CDR3 protein is CASSLGGEEETQYF. CDR3 sequence (DNA): TGTGCCAGCAGCCTGGGGGGCGAAGAAGAGACCCAGTACTTC. The chain combines TRBV7-9 with TRBJ2-5; D assignment may be TRBD1 or TRBD2 (6 bases each). The CDR3 has 14 amino acids. Trimming took 5 bases from V and 3 from J, leaving 13 bases between them. Per germline, CDR1 SEHNR and CDR2 FQNEAQ (reference sequence).

This rearrangement joins TRBV5-1 to TRBJ2-1; TRBD2 is a possible D gene (6 bases). CDR1 is SGHRS, CDR2 YFSETQ, per germline. Trimming left V 4 bases short and J 7 bases short, with 15 bases between. CDR3 length: 14 residues. In DNA form, the CDR3 reads TGCGCCAGCAGCGCCCGAGCGGAGGGGAATGAGCAGTTCTTC. This codes for CASSARAEGNEQFF.

This chain links TRBV29-1 with TRBJ2-6; the D is unclear. The germline gives CDR1 SQVTM, CDR2 ANQGSEA. V was pared by 1 base and J by 2 bases, with 3 bases between. The CDR3 consists of 13 residues. CDR3 coding DNA: TGCAGCGTTGAAGGTCCTGGGGCCAACGTCCTGACTTTC. Residues: CSVEGPGANVLTF.